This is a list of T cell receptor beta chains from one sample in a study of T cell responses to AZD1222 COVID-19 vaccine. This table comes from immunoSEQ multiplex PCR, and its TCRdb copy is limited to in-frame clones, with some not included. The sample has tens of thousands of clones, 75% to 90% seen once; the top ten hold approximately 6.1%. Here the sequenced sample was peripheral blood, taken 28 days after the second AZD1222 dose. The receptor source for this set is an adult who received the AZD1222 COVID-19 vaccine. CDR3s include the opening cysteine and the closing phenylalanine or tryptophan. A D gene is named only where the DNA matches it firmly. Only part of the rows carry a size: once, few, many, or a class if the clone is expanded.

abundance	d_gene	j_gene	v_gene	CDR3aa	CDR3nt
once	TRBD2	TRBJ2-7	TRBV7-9	CASSLTSGRAYEQYF	TGTGCCAGCAGCCTTACTAGCGGGAGGGCCTACGAGCAGTACTTC
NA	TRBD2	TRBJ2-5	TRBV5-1	CASSNAAGQETQYF	TGCGCCAGCAGCAATGCAGCGGGGCAAGAGACCCAGTACTTC
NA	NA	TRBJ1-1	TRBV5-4	CASSLAATLEAFF	TGTGCCAGCAGCTTGGCGGCAACACTAGAAGCTTTCTTT
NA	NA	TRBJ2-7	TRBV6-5	CASSSGDVDYYEQYF	TGTGCCAGCAGTTCCGGGGACGTCGACTACTACGAGCAGTACTTC
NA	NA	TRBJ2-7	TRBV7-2	CASSSYPPDEQYF	TGTGCCAGCAGCTCCTACCCGCCGGACGAGCAGTACTTC
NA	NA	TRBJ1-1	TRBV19	CASSPYSGVGTEAFF	TGTGCCAGTAGTCCCTATTCGGGGGTTGGTACTGAAGCTTTCTTT
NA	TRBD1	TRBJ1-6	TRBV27	CASSFNRGRAYNSPLHF	TGTGCCAGCAGTTTCAACAGGGGGCGGGCCTATAATTCACCCCTCCACTTT
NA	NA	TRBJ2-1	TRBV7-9	CASSPTGVTYNEQFF	TGTGCCAGCAGCCCTACCGGGGTTACCTACAATGAGCAGTTCTTC
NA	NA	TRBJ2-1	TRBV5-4	CASSSPGRNPDEQFF	TGTGCCAGCAGCTCGCCGGGACGGAATCCGGATGAGCAGTTCTTC
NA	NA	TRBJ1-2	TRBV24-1	CATSPTGSNYGYTF	TGTGCCACCAGTCCCACAGGGTCTAACTATGGCTACACCTTC
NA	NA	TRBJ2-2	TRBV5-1	CASSVDSGHTGELFF	TGCGCCAGCAGCGTGGACAGCGGACACACCGGGGAGCTGTTTTTT
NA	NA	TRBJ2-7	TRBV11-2	CASISERGFEQYF	TGTGCCAGCATCTCAGAAAGGGGGTTCGAGCAGTACTTC
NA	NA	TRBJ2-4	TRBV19	CASSIDSSGAAKNIQYF	TGTGCCAGTAGTATAGATAGCTCCGGGGCAGCCAAAAACATTCAGTACTTC
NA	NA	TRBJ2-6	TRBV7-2	CASSVTGPGANVLTF	TGTGCCAGCAGCGTTACAGGGCCCGGGGCCAACGTCCTGACTTTC
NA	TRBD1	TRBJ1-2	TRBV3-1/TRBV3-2	CASSPDRHYGYTF	TGTGCCAGCAGCCCGGACAGGCACTATGGCTACACCTTC
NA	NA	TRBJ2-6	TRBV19	CASSIDPGSGANVLTF	TGTGCCAGTAGTATAGATCCGGGGTCCGGGGCCAACGTCCTGACTTTC
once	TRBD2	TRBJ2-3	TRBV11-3	CASSTRLTSAGTDTQYF	TGTGCCAGCAGCACCCGTCTGACTAGCGCGGGGACAGATACGCAGTATTTT
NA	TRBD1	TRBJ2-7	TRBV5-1	CASSRGTVAYEQYF	TGCGCCAGCAGCCGAGGGACAGTAGCCTACGAGCAGTACTTC
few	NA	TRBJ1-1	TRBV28	CASSLLGEGNTEAFF	TGTGCCAGCAGTTTATTGGGAGAGGGGAACACTGAAGCTTTCTTT
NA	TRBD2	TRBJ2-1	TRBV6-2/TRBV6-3	CASSIGLARNEQFF	TGTGCCAGCAGTATCGGACTAGCGAGGAATGAGCAGTTCTTC
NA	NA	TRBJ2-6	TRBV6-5	CASSPPGGANVLTF	TGTGCCAGCAGCCCCCCCGGTGGGGCCAACGTCCTGACTTTC
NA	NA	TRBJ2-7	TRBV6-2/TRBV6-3	CASSWSGSYEQYF	TGTGCCAGCAGTTGGAGCGGCTCCTACGAGCAGTACTTC
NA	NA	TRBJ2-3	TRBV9	CASSVAPTGTDTQYF	TGTGCCAGCAGCGTAGCTCCCACCGGCACAGATACGCAGTATTTT